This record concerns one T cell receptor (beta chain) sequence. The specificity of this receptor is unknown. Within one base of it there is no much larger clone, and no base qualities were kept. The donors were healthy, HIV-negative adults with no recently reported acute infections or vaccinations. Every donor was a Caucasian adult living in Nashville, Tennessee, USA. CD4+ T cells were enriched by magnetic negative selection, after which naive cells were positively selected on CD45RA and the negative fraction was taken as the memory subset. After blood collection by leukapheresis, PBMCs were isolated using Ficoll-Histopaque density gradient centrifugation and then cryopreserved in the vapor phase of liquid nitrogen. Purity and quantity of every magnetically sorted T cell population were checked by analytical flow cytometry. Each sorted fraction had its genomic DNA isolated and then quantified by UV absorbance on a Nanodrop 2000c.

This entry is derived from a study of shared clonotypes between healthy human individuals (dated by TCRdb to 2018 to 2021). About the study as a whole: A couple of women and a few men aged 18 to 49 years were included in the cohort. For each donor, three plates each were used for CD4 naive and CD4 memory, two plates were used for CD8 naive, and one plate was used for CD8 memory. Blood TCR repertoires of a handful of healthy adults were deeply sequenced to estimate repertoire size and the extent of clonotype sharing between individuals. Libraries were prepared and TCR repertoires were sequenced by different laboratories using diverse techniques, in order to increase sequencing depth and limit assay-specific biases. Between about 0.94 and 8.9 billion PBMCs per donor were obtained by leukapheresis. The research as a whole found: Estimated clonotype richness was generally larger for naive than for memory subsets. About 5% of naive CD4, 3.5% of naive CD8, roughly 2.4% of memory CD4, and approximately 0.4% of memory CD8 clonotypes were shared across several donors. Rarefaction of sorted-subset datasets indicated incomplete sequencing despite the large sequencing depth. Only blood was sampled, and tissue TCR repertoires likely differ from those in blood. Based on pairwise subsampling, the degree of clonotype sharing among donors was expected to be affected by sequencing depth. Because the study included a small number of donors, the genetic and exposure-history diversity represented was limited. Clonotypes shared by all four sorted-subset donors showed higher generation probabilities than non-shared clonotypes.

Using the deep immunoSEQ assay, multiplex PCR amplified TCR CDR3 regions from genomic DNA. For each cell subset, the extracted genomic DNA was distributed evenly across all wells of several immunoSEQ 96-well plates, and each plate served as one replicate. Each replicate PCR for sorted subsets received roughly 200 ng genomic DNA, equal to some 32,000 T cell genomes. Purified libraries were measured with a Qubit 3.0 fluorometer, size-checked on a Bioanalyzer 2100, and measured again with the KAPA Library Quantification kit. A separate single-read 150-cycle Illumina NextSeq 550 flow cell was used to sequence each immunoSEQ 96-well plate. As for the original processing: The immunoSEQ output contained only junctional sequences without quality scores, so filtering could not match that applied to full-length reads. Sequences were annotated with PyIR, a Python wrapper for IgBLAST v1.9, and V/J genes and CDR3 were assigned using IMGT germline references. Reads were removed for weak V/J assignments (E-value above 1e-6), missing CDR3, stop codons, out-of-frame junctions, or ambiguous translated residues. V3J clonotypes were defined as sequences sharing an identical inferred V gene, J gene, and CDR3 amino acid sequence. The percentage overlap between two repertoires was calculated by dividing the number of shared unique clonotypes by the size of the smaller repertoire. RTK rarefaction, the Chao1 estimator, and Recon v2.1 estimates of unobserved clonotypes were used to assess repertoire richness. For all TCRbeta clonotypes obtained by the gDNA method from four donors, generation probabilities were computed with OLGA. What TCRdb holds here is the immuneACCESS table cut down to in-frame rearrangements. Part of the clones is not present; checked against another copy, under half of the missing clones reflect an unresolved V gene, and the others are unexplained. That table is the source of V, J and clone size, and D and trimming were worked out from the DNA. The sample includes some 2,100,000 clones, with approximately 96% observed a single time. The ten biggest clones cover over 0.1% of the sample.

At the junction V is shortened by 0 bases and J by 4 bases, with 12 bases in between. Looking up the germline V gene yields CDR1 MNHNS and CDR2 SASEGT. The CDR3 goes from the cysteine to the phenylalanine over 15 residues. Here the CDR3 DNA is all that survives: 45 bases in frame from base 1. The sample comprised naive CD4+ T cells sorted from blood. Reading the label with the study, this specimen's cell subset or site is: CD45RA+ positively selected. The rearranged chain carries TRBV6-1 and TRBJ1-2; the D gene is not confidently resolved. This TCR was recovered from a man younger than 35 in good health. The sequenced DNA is TGTGCCAGCAGTGAAGCGCTGAGGGTGTTCTATGGCTACACCTTC. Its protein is CASSEALRVFYGYTF.